The T cell receptor (beta chain) under discussion was sequenced for a study of OX40 agonist ivuxolimab in advanced cancers. The length of the CDR3 is 14 residues. CDR1 and CDR2 from the germline V gene are GTSNPN and SVGIG (reference sequence). Trimming left V 0 bases short and J 6 bases short, with 14 bases between. This clone was found once. Assay used: immunoSEQ multiplex PCR; TCRdb lists only in-frame clones, some missing. Found here are 30,000 to 35,000 clones, approximately 80% of them singletons; the top ten hold around a quarter. The chain has TRBV30 and TRBJ1-1; D is possibly TRBD1 (5 bases). This sample comprised CD4+ or CD8+ T cells sorted from blood, obtained in a trial of the OX40 agonist ivuxolimab. The sequence was collected from an adult with an advanced solid tumor such as melanoma, head and neck, liver or kidney cancer. The CDR3 bases are TGTGCCTGGAGTGTAGGGACCCGCACATCTGAAGCTTTCTTT. Encoded protein: CAWSVGTRTSEAFF. The whole variable domain, remainder taken from reference TRBV30 and TRBJ1-1, is SQTIHQWPATLVQPVGSPLSLECTVEGTSNPNLYWYRQAAGRGLQLLFYSVGIGQISSEVPQNLSASRPQDRQFILSSKKLLLSDSGFYLCAWSVGTRTSEAFFGQGTRLTVV.